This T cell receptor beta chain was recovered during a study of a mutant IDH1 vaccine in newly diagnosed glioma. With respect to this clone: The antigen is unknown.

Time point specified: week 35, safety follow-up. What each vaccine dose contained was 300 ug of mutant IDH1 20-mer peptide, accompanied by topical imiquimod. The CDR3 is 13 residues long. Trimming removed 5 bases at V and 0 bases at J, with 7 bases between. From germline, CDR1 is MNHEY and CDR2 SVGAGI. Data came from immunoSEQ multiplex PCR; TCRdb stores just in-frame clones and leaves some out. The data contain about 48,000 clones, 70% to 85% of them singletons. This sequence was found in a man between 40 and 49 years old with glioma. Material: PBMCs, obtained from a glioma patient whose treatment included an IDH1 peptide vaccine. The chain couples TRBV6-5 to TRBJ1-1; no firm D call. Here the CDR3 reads CASSTQVNTEAFF. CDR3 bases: TGTGCCAGCAGTACGCAGGTGAACACTGAAGCTTTCTTT.